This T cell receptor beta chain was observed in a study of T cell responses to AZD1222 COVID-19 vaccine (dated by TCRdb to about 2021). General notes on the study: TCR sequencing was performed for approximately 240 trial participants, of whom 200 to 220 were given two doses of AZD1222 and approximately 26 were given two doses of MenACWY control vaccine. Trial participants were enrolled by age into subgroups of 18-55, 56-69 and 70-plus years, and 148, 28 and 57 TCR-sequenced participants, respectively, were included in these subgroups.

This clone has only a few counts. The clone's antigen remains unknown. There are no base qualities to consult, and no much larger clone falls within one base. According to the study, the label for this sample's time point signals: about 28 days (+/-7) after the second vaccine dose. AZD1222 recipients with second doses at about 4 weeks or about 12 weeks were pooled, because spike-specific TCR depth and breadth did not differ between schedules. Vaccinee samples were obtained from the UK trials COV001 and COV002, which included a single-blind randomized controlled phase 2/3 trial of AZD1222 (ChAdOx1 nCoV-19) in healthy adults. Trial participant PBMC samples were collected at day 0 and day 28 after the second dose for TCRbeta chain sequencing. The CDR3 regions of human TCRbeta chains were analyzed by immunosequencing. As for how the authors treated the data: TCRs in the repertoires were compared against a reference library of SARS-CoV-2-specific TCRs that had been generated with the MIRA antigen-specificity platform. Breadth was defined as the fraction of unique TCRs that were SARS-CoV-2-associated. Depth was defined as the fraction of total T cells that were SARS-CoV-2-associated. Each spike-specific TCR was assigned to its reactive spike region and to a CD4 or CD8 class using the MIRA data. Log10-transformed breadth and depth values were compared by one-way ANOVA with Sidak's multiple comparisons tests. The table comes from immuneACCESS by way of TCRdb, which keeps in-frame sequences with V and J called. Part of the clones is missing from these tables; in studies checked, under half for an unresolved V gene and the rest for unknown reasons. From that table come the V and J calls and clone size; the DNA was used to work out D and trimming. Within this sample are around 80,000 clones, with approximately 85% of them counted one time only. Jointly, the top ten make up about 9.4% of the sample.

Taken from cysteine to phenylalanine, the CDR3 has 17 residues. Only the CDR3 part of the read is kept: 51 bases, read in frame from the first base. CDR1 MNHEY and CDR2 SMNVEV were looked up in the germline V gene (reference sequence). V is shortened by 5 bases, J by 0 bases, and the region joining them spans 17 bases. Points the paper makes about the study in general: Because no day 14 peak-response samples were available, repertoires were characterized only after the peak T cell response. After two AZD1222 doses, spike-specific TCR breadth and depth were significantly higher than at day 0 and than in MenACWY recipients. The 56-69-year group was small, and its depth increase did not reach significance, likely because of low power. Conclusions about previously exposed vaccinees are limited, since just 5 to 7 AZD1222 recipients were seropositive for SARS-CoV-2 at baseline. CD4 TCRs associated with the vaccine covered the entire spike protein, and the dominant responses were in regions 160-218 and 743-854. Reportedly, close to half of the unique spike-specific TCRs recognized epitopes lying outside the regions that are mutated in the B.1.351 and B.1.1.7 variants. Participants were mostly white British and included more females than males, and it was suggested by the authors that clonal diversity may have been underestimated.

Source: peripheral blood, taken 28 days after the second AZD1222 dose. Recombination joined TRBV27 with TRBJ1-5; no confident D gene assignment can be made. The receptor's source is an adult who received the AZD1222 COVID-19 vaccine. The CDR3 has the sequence CASSPIPGDYSNQPQHF. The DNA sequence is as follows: TGTGCCAGCAGTCCGATCCCCGGGGATTATAGCAATCAGCCCCAGCATTTT.